This T cell receptor beta chain was recovered during a study of T cell responses to AZD1222 COVID-19 vaccine. General study points: After the peak T cell response, and only then, were repertoires sampled. Reportedly, close to half of spike-specific TCRs are directed against unmutated variant regions.

J gave up 0 bases and V 4 bases, and 1 base lay outside the gene matches. CDR1 is SQVTM and CDR2 is ANQGSEA in the germline V gene. CDR3 length: 14 residues. About this clone itself: Its specificity is unknown.

Profiled with immunoSEQ multiplex PCR; TCRdb holds only in-frame clones, not every one. This table holds some 180,000 clones, about 93% found once. The material sequenced was peripheral blood, taken 28 days after the second AZD1222 dose. The sequence was collected from an adult who received the AZD1222 COVID-19 vaccine. The chain is built from TRBV29-1 and TRBJ2-2; 8 positions match TRBD1. For the CDR3, the DNA is TGCAGCGTTGGGGACAGGACGAACACCGGGGAGCTGTTTTTT. Protein product: CSVGDRTNTGELFF.